This T cell receptor beta chain is drawn from a study of blood T cell repertoires in COVID-19. About the study: Donors in the United States, Italy and Spain gave samples during acute or convalescent COVID-19. T cells, B-cell-depleted T cells, or PBMCs provided the cDNA or gDNA that served as material.

Authors' methods: Cell counts per sample came from amplifying reference gene primers. Clones were sequenced by immunoSEQ multiplex PCR, and TCRdb holds only the in-frame ones, with some missing. V and J calls and clone size come straight from that table; D and trimming were deduced from the DNA. This sample has 210,000 or so clones, with 90% found just once. CDR3 length: 13 residues. Trimming took 6 bases from V and 6 from J; bases not matched to a gene: 5. Germline V gene lookup returns CDR1 MGHDK and CDR2 SYGVNS. This receptor was taken from a man between 50 and 59 years old with acute or convalescent COVID-19. This chain links TRBV25-1 with TRBJ2-1; the match to TRBD1 covers 7 bases. Sequencing was performed on peripheral blood. CDR3 sequence (DNA): TGTGCCAGCAGACCGGCAGGGGGCAATGAGCAGTTCTTC. Protein product: CASRPAGGNEQFF. Full variable domain (missing parts from reference TRBV25-1 and TRBJ2-1): EADIYQTPRYLVIGTGKKITLECSQTMGHDKMYWYQQDPGMELHLIHYSYGVNSTEKGDLSSESTVSRIRTEHFPLTLESARPSHTSQYLCASRPAGGNEQFFGPGTRLTVL.